The clone carrying this TCR beta chain was observed at least ten times. Its antigen is still unknown. The data were obtained in a study of spatial heterogeneity in lung cancer. Study-level points and caveats: Tracking of tumor mutation counts was seen in expanded intratumoral alpha and beta TCR counts.

TCRdb itself ran the 5' RACE reads through MiXCR, one entry per CDR3 protein. Among 10,000 to 15,000 distinct CDR3 sequences listed, around 6.6% were seen once. Germline V CDR1 and CDR2: MNHEY, SVGAGI. The CDR3 sequence is 12 residues long. Trimming took off 8 bases at V and 4 bases at J, with 9 bases between the two ends. Stated time point: sample taken at primary tumor resection. Unsorted whole RNA samples from tumor, nontumor lung or frozen PBMC were sequenced. This material consisted of lung tumor tissue, taken at surgery. J is TRBJ2-1 and V is TRBV6-5; D possibly corresponds to TRBD2 (6 bases). This clonotype was sampled from a female donor with early-stage non-small cell lung cancer. The CDR3 loop is CASGGLYNEQFF. As DNA, the CDR3 is TGTGCCAGCGGAGGGCTGTACAATGAGCAGTTCTTC.